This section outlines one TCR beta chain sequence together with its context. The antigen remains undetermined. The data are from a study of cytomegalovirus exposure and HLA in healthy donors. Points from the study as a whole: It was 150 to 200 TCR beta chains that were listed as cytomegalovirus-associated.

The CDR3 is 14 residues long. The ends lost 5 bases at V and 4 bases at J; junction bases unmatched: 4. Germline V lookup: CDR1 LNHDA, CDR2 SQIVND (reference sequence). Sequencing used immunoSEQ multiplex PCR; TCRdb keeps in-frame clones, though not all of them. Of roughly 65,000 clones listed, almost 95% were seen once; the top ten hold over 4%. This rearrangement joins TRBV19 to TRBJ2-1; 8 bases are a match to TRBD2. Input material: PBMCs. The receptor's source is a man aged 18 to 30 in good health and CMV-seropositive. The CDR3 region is CASSGSGDYNEQFF. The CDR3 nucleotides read TGTGCCAGTAGTGGTAGCGGGGATTACAATGAGCAGTTCTTC. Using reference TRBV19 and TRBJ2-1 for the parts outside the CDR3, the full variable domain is DGGITQSPKYLFRKEGQNVTLSCEQNLNHDAMYWYRQDPGQGLRLIYYSQIVNDFQKGDIAEGYSVSREKKESFPLTVTSAQKNPTAFYLCASSGSGDYNEQFFGPGTRLTVL.